This TCR beta chain emerged from a study of ipilimumab plus nivolumab after autologous stem cell transplantation. In the study overall: Median doses per patient: about five ipilimumab, about eight nivolumab.

This clone has a single count. Its antigen is still unknown. Generated by immunoSEQ multiplex PCR, the TCRdb table keeps only in-frame clones and is missing some. The sample contains some 45,000 clones, nearly 90% of which appear only once. Study-wide results and caveats: TCR repertoire, Treg phenotype and gut microbiota reportedly support more study of this approach.

Germline-derived CDR1 and CDR2 are SGHTA and FQGNSA. Trimming took off 1 base at V and 4 bases at J, with 16 bases between the two ends. The CDR3 consists of 17 residues. Patients got ipilimumab 1 mg/kg beginning 14 to 28 days post-transplant. The sequences come from PBMCs, collected in a trial of ipilimumab plus nivolumab as post-transplant consolidation. This receptor was taken from a male donor with multiple myeloma. The chain combines TRBV7-2 with TRBJ2-2; D is unclear. The CDR3 protein is CASSLVAQPSGTGELFF. In nucleotides, the CDR3 is TGTGCCAGCAGCTTAGTTGCCCAGCCTTCGGGCACCGGGGAGCTGTTTTTT.